Below, 22 T cell receptor beta chains from the same sample are listed, as sequenced in a study of T cells in Graves' hyperthyroidism and ophthalmopathy. The source material, RNA transcripts, was used to amplify TCR beta CDR3 regions. First-round RT-PCR with HTBI primers amplified the TCR CDR3 region. TCRdb reprocessed the multiplex PCR reads via MiXCR and lists one record per CDR3 protein. This repertoire shows some 760,000 distinct CDR3 sequences, approximately 14% found once; its top ten account for around 9.6%. The sample taken for sequencing was blood. These TCRs come from a woman between 18 and 30 years old with Graves' hyperthyroidism.

CDR3 DNA: TGTGCCAGCAGTTACACCCCGTCCTGGACTAGCGGAACCTACGAGCAGTACTTC. It specifies CASSYTPSWTSGTYEQYF. The genes are TRBV6-5 and TRBJ2-7, with 10 nucleotides matching TRBD2. The CDR3 totals 18 residues. J gave up 2 bases and V 2 bases, and 12 bases lay outside the gene matches. The germline gives CDR1 MNHEY, CDR2 SVGAGI.

This chain uses TRBV19 with TRBJ2-3, with 8 bases aligning to TRBD2. The trim removed 6 bases at V and 4 bases at J, leaving 12 bases unmatched. The CDR3 covers 16 residues. Germline V CDR1 and CDR2: LNHDA, SQIVND (reference sequence). The CDR3 region has the DNA TGTGCCAGTAGCCCCGGGGGGGGCGCGTACCCAGATACGCAGTATTTT. Protein sequence: CASSPGGGAYPDTQYF.

This clonotype was picked up many times. V usage is TRBV2 and J usage is TRBJ2-1; D unclear. Germline loops: CDR1 SNHLY, CDR2 FYNNEI. This CDR3 has 15 residues. Trimming left V 4 bases short and J 0 bases short, with 10 bases between. The CDR3 bases are TGTGCCAGCAGTGGCGAGGCCAGCTCCTACAATGAGCAGTTCTTC. It yields the protein CASSGEASSYNEQFF.

This clonotype occurred a few times. V usage is TRBV12-3 or TRBV12-4 and J usage is TRBJ2-5; the match to TRBD1 covers 10 bases. The junction had 16 bases not matched to a gene; V was cut back by 3 bases and J by 6 bases. CDR3 length equals 18 residues. CDR3: CASSFEDWGQGIIQTQYF. In nucleotides, the CDR3 is TGTGCCAGCAGTTTCGAAGACTGGGGACAGGGGATCATACAGACCCAGTACTTC.

This clonotype was observed a handful of times. The rearrangement joins TRBV18 to TRBJ2-1; D gene uncertain. Trimming left V 5 bases short and J 6 bases short, with 11 bases between. The CDR3 totals 13 residues. The germline V gene has CDR1 KGHSH and CDR2 LQKENI. CDR3: CASSSVLVNEQFF. The CDR3 nucleotides are TGTGCCAGCTCATCAGTACTCGTCAATGAGCAGTTCTTC.

This clonotype has a single count. The CDR3 sequence is CASSEAPGQRLYEQYF. DNA for the CDR3: TGTGCCAGCAGTGAAGCTCCGGGACAGAGACTATACGAGCAGTACTTC. The gene calls are TRBV28 and TRBJ2-7; 7 positions match TRBD1. V dropped 5 bases and J dropped 4; count of bases not matched to a gene: 14. The CDR3 extends over 16 amino acids. Per the germline V gene, CDR1 is MDHEN and CDR2 is SYDVKM.

This clonotype was observed a handful of times. The chain has TRBV27 and TRBJ2-1; D is unresolved. Trimming took off 3 bases at V and 4 bases at J, with 13 bases between the two ends. The CDR3 is 15 amino acids. The germline V gene encodes CDR1 MNHEY and CDR2 SMNVEV (reference sequence). The CDR3 coding sequence is TGTGCCAGCAGTTTCGGGCTAGTGGGGTACAATGAGCAGTTCTTC. Translated: CASSFGLVGYNEQFF.

This clonotype was detected a few times. V and J are TRBV15 and TRBJ2-7; 7 bases fit TRBD2. This CDR3 has 16 amino acids. Germline V gene data show CDR1 as LNHNV and CDR2 as YYDKDF (reference sequence). Losses at the gene ends were 5 bases for V and 3 bases for J; bases not matched to a gene: 13. CDR3 bases: TGTGCCACCAGCGGCTGGGGCGCTAGCGGAGTCTACGAGCAGTACTTC. Protein product: CATSGWGASGVYEQYF.

The sample holds many counts of this clonotype. The chain couples TRBV2 to TRBJ1-1, with 8 bases identical to TRBD1. Trimming took 6 bases from V and 2 from J; bases not matched to a gene: 11. Germline V CDR1 and CDR2: SNHLY, FYNNEI. The CDR3 covers 16 residues. This CDR3 is CASRGDRFFSNTEAFF. CDR3 coding DNA: TGTGCCAGCAGGGGGGACAGGTTCTTTAGTAACACTGAAGCTTTCTTT.

This clonotype was counted at least ten times. The genes are TRBV6-5 and TRBJ1-2; no firm D call. The V end lost 0 bases, the J end lost 8 bases, and 16 bases lay between the germline ends. The germline V gene has CDR1 MNHEY and CDR2 SVGAGI. The CDR3 spans 15 residues. CDR3: CASSYSTYSSYGYTF. In DNA form, the CDR3 reads TGTGCCAGCAGTTACTCGACCTACAGTTCCTACGGCTACACCTTC.

The chain joins TRBV15 to TRBJ2-2; D not resolved. The V end lost 5 bases, the J end lost 4 bases, and 11 bases lay between the germline ends. The germline V gene has CDR1 LNHNV and CDR2 YYDKDF (reference sequence). The CDR3 extends over 14 amino acids. This CDR3 is CATSSQGVTGELFF. CDR3 DNA sequence: TGTGCCACCAGCTCCCAAGGAGTCACCGGGGAGCTGTTTTTT. The full variable domain, with the rest looked up from reference TRBV15 and TRBJ2-2, is DAMVIQNPRYQVTQFGKPVTLSCSQTLNHNVMYWYQQKSSQAPKLLFHYYDKDFNNEADTPDNFQSRRPNTSFCFLDIRSPGLGDTAMYLCATSSQGVTGELFFGEGSRLTVL.

The chain uses TRBV4-1 and TRBJ1-3; D is perhaps TRBD1 (6 bases). Per germline, CDR1 MGHRA and CDR2 YSYEKL. The ends were cut back, 0 bases at V and 4 bases at J, with 16 bases in the middle. The CDR3 extends over 17 amino acids. CDR3 residues: CASSQDPPAGAGNTIYF. CDR3 DNA: TGCGCCAGCAGCCAAGATCCCCCGGCGGGGGCAGGAAACACCATATATTTT.

This clonotype was recorded at least ten times. For the CDR3, the DNA is TGCGCCAGCAGCTCGTATCCAGGGGACAATCAGCCCCAGCATTTT. Protein: CASSSYPGDNQPQHF. The chain joins TRBV5-1 to TRBJ1-5; D possibly corresponds to TRBD1 (6 bases). From germline, CDR1 is SGHRS and CDR2 YFSETQ. Trimming stripped 3 bases from V and 3 bases from J, with 13 bases between. The CDR3 sequence is 15 residues long. The whole variable domain, filled in from reference TRBV5-1 and TRBJ1-5, reads KAGVTQTPRYLIKTRGQQVTLSCSPISGHRSVSWYQQTPGQGLQFLFEYFSETQRNKGNFPGRFSGRQFSNSRSEMNVSTLELGDSALYLCASSSYPGDNQPQHFGDGTRLSIL.

The chain couples TRBV20-1 to TRBJ2-1; D might be TRBD1 or TRBD2, each matching 5 bases. Between the trimmed V and J ends, which lost 0 bases and 13 bases, there was a span of 19 bases. The CDR3 is 14 residues long. Germline CDR1 reads DFQATT; CDR2 reads SNEGSKA (reference sequence). CDR3 amino acids: CSARDQGVETRQFF. In DNA form, the CDR3 reads TGCAGTGCTAGAGATCAAGGGGTGGAAACTAGACAGTTCTTC.

This clonotype was seen only a few times. The gene calls are TRBV29-1 and TRBJ2-3; D is ambiguous. This CDR3 is built from 13 residues. V was pared by 1 base and J by 2 bases, with 7 bases between. Germline CDR1 is SQVTM and CDR2 is ANQGSEA. The chain's CDR3 is CSVEGRLTDTQYF. In DNA, the CDR3 is TGCAGCGTTGAAGGGCGGCTCACAGATACGCAGTATTTT.

In this sample, this clonotype turned up many times. This chain links TRBV18 with TRBJ2-7; D perhaps matches TRBD2 (5 bases). The CDR3 length is 15 residues. CDR1 and CDR2 (germline): KGHSH, LQKENI. The V gene lost 5 bases and the J gene lost 0 bases, with 14 bases spanning the gap. CDR3 bases: TGTGCCAGCTCAATTCATCCGGGATCCTCCTACGAGCAGTACTTC. It encodes CASSIHPGSSYEQYF.

In its sample, this clonotype was seen many times. V is TRBV6-1 and J is TRBJ2-7, with 9 bases identical to TRBD1. The V gene's germline CDR1 is MNHNS and CDR2 SASEGT. V was clipped by 7 bases and J by 7 bases; unmatched bases: 17. The CDR3 extends over 16 amino acids. The CDR3 DNA is TGTGCCAGCAAGTTCGGGCCCGGGACAGGGTGGAGGGAGCAGTACTTC. Translation: CASKFGPGTGWREQYF.

This clonotype was observed many times. This chain links TRBV12-3 or TRBV12-4 with TRBJ2-3; tentative D call: TRBD2 (6 bases). V gave up 5 bases and J gave up 5 bases, with 20 bases separating them. This CDR3 contains 16 residues. CDR3 residues: CASSPRLGVRIDTQYF. CDR3 DNA: TGTGCCAGCAGTCCACGACTAGGGGTCAGAATAGATACGCAGTATTTT.

This clonotype was seen more than once but under ten times. The chain has TRBV12-3 or TRBV12-4 and TRBJ2-7, with a possible D match to TRBD1 (5 bases). CDR3 length: 12 residues. Deletions cut 3 bases from V and 6 bases from J, with 9 bases between. The CDR3 loop is CASSLSRVEQYF. In nucleotides, the CDR3 is TGTGCCAGCAGTTTGAGCAGGGTCGAGCAGTACTTC.

This clonotype was seen ten or more times. This chain connects TRBV7-2 to TRBJ2-3, with 7 bases that match TRBD2. J gave up 0 bases and V 6 bases, and 0 bases lay outside the gene matches. CDR3 length: 13 amino acids. The germline V gene encodes CDR1 SGHTA and CDR2 FQGNSA. The CDR3 sequence is CASRLASTDTQYF. The CDR3 DNA is TGTGCCAGCAGACTAGCGAGCACAGATACGCAGTATTTT.

Ten or more counts support this clonotype. CDR3 sequence reads: CASSLLRTDTQYF. CDR3 DNA: TGTGCCAGCAGCCTCCTTCGAACAGATACGCAGTATTTT. The gene calls are TRBV11-2 and TRBJ2-3; D is unclear. The CDR3 covers 13 residues. Trimming pared 5 bases from V and 3 bases from J, leaving 9 bases between. Looked up from germline, CDR1 is SGHAT and CDR2 is FQNNGV.

The table lists this clonotype with many counts. The chain employs TRBV6-6 and TRBJ1-1; D not resolved. Trimming left V 0 bases short and J 1 base short, with 12 bases between. Germline V lookup: CDR1 MNHNY, CDR2 SVGAGI (reference sequence). The CDR3 covers 16 residues. Written as DNA, the CDR3 is TGTGCCAGCAGTTACTCTCTCGGTCCGGGGAACACTGAAGCTTTCTTT. Residues: CASSYSLGPGNTEAFF.